The 14 T cell receptor beta chains presented below share a single source sample, sequenced in a study of CD8 T cells in ankylosing spondylitis. These receptors lack a known antigen. TCRdb recomputed calls from the 5' RACE reads with MiXCR, one row per CDR3 protein. The sample holds about 480,000 distinct CDR3 sequences, about a sixth seen once. Findings of the study overall: Among TCR beta sequences, a motif of under 10 highly homologous variants appeared characteristic of ankylosing spondylitis blood.

Sequences were obtained from blood, either unsorted or a sorted T cell fraction (not recorded which). These receptors originate from a male donor with ankylosing spondylitis.

This clonotype has more than one count but fewer than ten. The chain employs TRBV4-2 and TRBJ1-6; 8 positions agree with TRBD1. This CDR3 region has 15 residues. Per the germline V gene, CDR1 is LGHNA and CDR2 is YNFKEQ. V lost 4 bases and J lost 10; bases outside the gene matches: 9. The CDR3 DNA reads as TGTGCCAGCAGCCGGTCGGACAGGGCAGGATCACCCCTCCACTTT. It translates to CASSRSDRAGSPLHF.

The rearrangement links TRBV6-1 to TRBJ2-3, with 8 bases lining up with TRBD2. With 9 bases clipped from V and 6 bases from J, the junction kept 11 bases outside the gene matches. This CDR3 is built from 14 residues. In germline, CDR1 is MNHNS, CDR2 SASEGT. The CDR3 spells CASTRGAGADTQYF. The CDR3 DNA reads TGTGCCAGTACACGGGGAGCGGGAGCCGATACGCAGTATTTT.

In this sample, this clonotype turned up a few times. The V and J genes are TRBV7-2 and TRBJ1-1; possible D gene TRBD1, 5 bases. V lost 3 bases and J 2 bases, leaving 13 bases between the germline ends. The germline CDR1 and CDR2 sequences are SGHTA and FQGNSA. The CDR3 is 15 amino acids. The CDR3 reads CASSFRDRFNTEAFF. The CDR3 DNA reads as TGTGCCAGCAGCTTTCGCGACAGATTCAACACTGAAGCTTTCTTT.

The rearrangement uses TRBV29-1 and TRBJ2-3; 7 bases are a match to TRBD2. Germline CDR1 and CDR2: SQVTM and ANQGSEA. The junction had 5 bases not matched to a gene; V was cut back by 3 bases and J by 2 bases. The CDR3 has 14 amino acids. The CDR3 DNA follows: TGCAGCGTTGACCTAGCGGATATCACAGATACGCAGTATTTT. This sequence encodes CSVDLADITDTQYF.

This clonotype was seen ten or more times. This chain connects TRBV5-1 to TRBJ1-5, with D possibly TRBD1 on 5 matching bases. Germline loops: CDR1 SGHRS, CDR2 YFSETQ. The CDR3 has 15 residues. The ends were cut back, 0 bases at V and 2 bases at J, with 9 bases in the middle. CDR3 DNA sequence: TGCGCCAGCAGCTTGGGAGGGGCACGCAATCAGCCCCAGCATTTT. Translated: CASSLGGARNQPQHF.

This clonotype was detected many times. This rearrangement joins TRBV7-9 to TRBJ2-1, with 9 bases fitting TRBD2. The CDR3 sequence is 15 residues long. The trim removed 5 bases at V and 4 bases at J, leaving 6 bases unmatched. CDR1 is SEHNR, CDR2 FQNEAQ, per germline (reference sequence). The CDR3 spells CASSTHSGGYNEQFF. CDR3 sequence (DNA): TGTGCCAGCAGCACACATAGCGGGGGATACAATGAGCAGTTCTTC.

This clonotype came up a few times. The chain links TRBV5-1 to TRBJ2-1; 8 bases match TRBD1. From germline, CDR1 is SGHRS and CDR2 YFSETQ. The trim removed 4 bases at V and 1 base at J, leaving 7 bases unmatched. This CDR3 is 16 amino acids long. Here the CDR3 DNA reads TGCGCCAGCAGCCTGATGACAGGGGTATCCTACAATGAGCAGTTCTTC. This sequence encodes CASSLMTGVSYNEQFF.

There are a few counts of this clonotype. The chain employs TRBV12-3 or TRBV12-4 and TRBJ2-1; 10 nucleotides align to TRBD2. This CDR3 spans 17 amino acids. The junction had 7 bases not matched to a gene; V was cut back by 5 bases and J by 0 bases. The CDR3 region is CASSRTSGKSSYNEQFF. The CDR3 nucleotides read TGTGCCAGCAGTCGGACTAGCGGTAAGAGCTCCTACAATGAGCAGTTCTTC.

This clonotype was seen repeatedly, ten times or more. This chain connects TRBV12-3 or TRBV12-4 to TRBJ2-2; 8 nucleotides align to TRBD1. The CDR3 is made up of 15 amino acids. J was trimmed by 7 bases and V by 6 bases; bases with no gene match: 10. The CDR3 bases are TGTGCCAGCAGGAGTACAGGGGGATCAGGCGGGGAGCTGTTTTTT. This encodes CASRSTGGSGGELFF.

The chain has TRBV6-5 and TRBJ2-3; 9 bases fit TRBD1. CDR1 is MNHEY, CDR2 SVGAGI, per germline. After removal of 7 bases from V and 6 bases from J, the junction contained 2 bases not matched to a gene. The CDR3 loop spans 12 amino acids. The CDR3 is CASTTGGDTQYF. In nucleotides, the CDR3 is TGTGCCAGCACGACAGGGGGGGATACGCAGTATTTT.

In its sample, this clonotype was seen many times. The gene calls are TRBV6-2 or TRBV6-3 and TRBJ2-1, with D perhaps matching TRBD2 (5 bases). CDR1 is MNHEY, CDR2 SVGEGT, per germline. The CDR3 is made up of 12 amino acids. V gave up 8 bases and J gave up 12 bases, with 17 bases separating them. CDR3: CASAQTGVGQFF. CDR3 in DNA: TGTGCCAGCGCCCAGACCGGGGTAGGGCAGTTCTTC.

This clonotype showed up just a few times. V is TRBV20-1 and J is TRBJ2-1; 8 bases are shared with TRBD2. Germline CDR1 and CDR2: DFQATT and SNEGSKA (reference sequence). This CDR3 is 14 amino acids long. Germline trimming cut 4 bases from V and 9 bases from J; bases unmatched to any gene: 11. The CDR3 DNA follows: TGCAGTGCTACCTCTAGCGGGCGACTTGGTGAGCAGTTCTTC. Protein sequence: CSATSSGRLGEQFF.

The chain couples TRBV6-5 to TRBJ1-2; no clear D. The germline CDR1 and CDR2 sequences are MNHEY and SVGAGI. This CDR3 comprises 15 residues. V dropped 0 bases and J dropped 0 bases, with 8 bases sitting between them. The CDR3 reads CASSYSWNPNYGYTF. The CDR3 DNA follows: TGTGCCAGCAGTTACTCGTGGAACCCTAACTATGGCTACACCTTC.

This clonotype appeared a few times. This sequence joins TRBV11-2 and TRBJ1-4; D perhaps matches TRBD1 (5 bases). CDR3 length: 15 residues. V was shortened by 5 bases and J by 8 bases, with 18 bases between the two germline ends. Germline-derived CDR1 and CDR2 are SGHAT and FQNNGV. CDR3 bases: TGTGCCAGCAGCCCCGACGGGACCTGGGGGGAAAAACTGTTTTTT. It is translated as CASSPDGTWGEKLFF.